The 18 T cell receptor beta chains reported below all come from one sample, sequenced in a study of blood T cell repertoires in COVID-19. Assay: immunoSEQ multiplex PCR; the TCRdb copy retains only in-frame clones and omits some. The sample has about 140,000 clones, about three quarters seen once. Sequencing input: peripheral blood. Receptors were obtained from a woman aged 50 to 65 with active or convalescent COVID-19.

This clone was counted only a few times. The V gene is TRBV7-9, the J gene TRBJ1-5; 9 positions match TRBD1. In germline, CDR1 is SEHNR, CDR2 FQNEAQ (reference sequence). The CDR3 runs 14 residues. Unmatched junction bases numbered 5, after V lost 5 bases and J lost 6 bases. The CDR3 is CASSPTGGGQPQHF. The CDR3 DNA reads TGTGCCAGCAGCCCGACAGGGGGAGGTCAGCCCCAGCATTTT.

This clone came up a few times. This chain uses TRBV28 with TRBJ1-2; D is unresolved. Germline CDR1 is MDHEN and CDR2 is SYDVKM. The length of the CDR3 is 12 residues. Deletions cut 2 bases from V and 4 bases from J, with 5 bases between. The CDR3 spells CASSLGSYGYTF. The CDR3 DNA reads as TGTGCCAGCAGTTTAGGGAGCTATGGCTACACCTTC.

This sequence joins TRBV2 and TRBJ1-5, with D uncertain. There are 13 residues in the CDR3. V lost 6 bases, J lost 2 bases, and 8 bases lay in between. The germline CDR1 and CDR2 sequences are SNHLY and FYNNEI. For the CDR3, the DNA is TGTGCCAGCAGGGAGAGGGGCAATCAGCCCCAGCATTTT. It specifies CASRERGNQPQHF.

The genes are TRBV29-1 and TRBJ2-1; weak D call: TRBD2 (6 bases). Germline CDR1 and CDR2: SQVTM and ANQGSEA. The CDR3 consists of 13 residues. Trimming cost V 4 bases and J 12 bases, with 19 bases left between them. The CDR3 nucleotides read TGCAGCGTTGCACCTGGGACTGGCGAGCTGCAGTTCTTC. Protein product: CSVAPGTGELQFF.

The CDR3 region has the DNA TGCGCCAGCAGCGGAAGGACAGGGATGGACACTGAAGCTTTCTTT. It is translated as CASSGRTGMDTEAFF. The chain couples TRBV4-3 to TRBJ1-1, with 8 bases lining up with TRBD1. Germline CDR1 LGHNA, CDR2 YSLEER. V lost 5 bases and J lost 3; bases outside the gene matches: 8. The CDR3 length is 15 residues.

The rearrangement uses TRBV19 and TRBJ2-3, with 9 positions matching TRBD2. With 7 bases clipped from V and 1 base from J, the junction kept 3 bases outside the gene matches. Germline V gene data show CDR1 as LNHDA and CDR2 as SQIVND (reference sequence). The CDR3 runs 14 residues. CDR3 DNA: TGTGCCAGTAAGAAGCGGGAGGGCACAGATACGCAGTATTTT. It yields the protein CASKKREGTDTQYF.

The rearrangement uses TRBV3-1 (or the pseudogene TRBV3-2) and TRBJ1-6; D is ambiguous. The CDR3 extends over 13 amino acids. V was trimmed by 4 bases and J by 8 bases, leaving 9 bases between them. Germline assignment: CDR1 LGHDT and CDR2 YNNKEL (reference sequence). CDR3 in amino acids: CASSPGPHSPLHF. The CDR3 DNA reads as TGTGCCAGCAGCCCTGGCCCCCATTCACCCCTCCACTTT.

The chain has TRBV19 and TRBJ1-4; perhaps TRBD1 as D (6 bases). This CDR3 is 13 amino acids long. V was clipped by 4 bases and J by 12 bases, with 15 bases between them. Germline CDR1 and CDR2: LNHDA and SQIVND (reference sequence). The CDR3 bases are TGTGCCAGTAGTACCTCCGGGACAACGCAACTGTTTTTT. Translation: CASSTSGTTQLFF.

The V gene is TRBV5-5, the J gene TRBJ2-3; maybe TRBD2 (6 bases). Germline V lookup: CDR1 SGHKS, CDR2 YYEKEE (reference sequence). This CDR3 is 16 amino acids long. V lost 6 bases, J lost 0 bases, and 17 bases lay in between. This CDR3 reads CASKPLLALSTDTQYF. Written as DNA, the CDR3 is TGTGCCAGCAAACCACTTCTAGCGCTCAGCACAGATACGCAGTATTTT. The full variable domain, completed using reference TRBV5-5 and TRBJ2-3, is DAGVTQSPTHLIKTRGQQVTLRCSPISGHKSVSWYQQVLGQGPQFIFQYYEKEERGRGNFPDRFSARQFPNYSSELNVNALLLGDSALYLCASKPLLALSTDTQYFGPGTRLTVL.

The chain joins TRBV6-2 or TRBV6-3 to TRBJ2-5, with 8 bases that match TRBD2. CDR1 and CDR2 (germline): MNHEY, SVGEGT. There are 17 residues in the CDR3. V dropped 2 bases and J dropped 4; count of bases not matched to a gene: 12. Here the CDR3 reads CASSYLPLAGNGETQYF. In nucleotides, the CDR3 is TGTGCCAGCAGTTACCTCCCTTTAGCGGGGAATGGAGAGACCCAGTACTTC.

The genes are TRBV29-1 and TRBJ2-5; 10 bases are shared with TRBD1. There are 12 residues in the CDR3. Trimming cost V 6 bases and J 5 bases; bases outside gene matches: 3. Germline values: CDR1 SQVTM, CDR2 ANQGSEA. CDR3 nucleotides: TGCAGCGTCCGGACAGGGGGGGAGACCCAGTACTTC. Protein product: CSVRTGGETQYF.

The V and J genes are TRBV7-5 and TRBJ2-5; TRBD2, as called in the table, went unchecked against the DNA. TRBV7-5 represents a pseudogene. The CDR3 consists of 15 residues. Written as DNA, the CDR3 is TGTGCCAGAAGCCCGTGGACTAGCAGGCAAGAGACCCAGTACTTC. It is translated as CARSPWTSRQETQYF.

The sample holds a few counts of this clone. This chain links TRBV2 with TRBJ1-6, with 7 nucleotides matching TRBD1. Trimming at V came to 11 bases and at J to 8 bases, leaving 9 bases not matched to a gene. This CDR3 region has 13 residues. Per germline, CDR1 SNHLY and CDR2 FYNNEI. DNA for the CDR3: TGTGCCGGCCGACAGGGATTGTATTCACCCCTCCACTTT. Protein sequence: CAGRQGLYSPLHF.

This clone was observed a few times. The V call is TRBV5-4, the J call TRBJ2-5; TRBD2 matches 16 bases. This CDR3 spans 19 amino acids. Unmatched junction bases numbered 10, after V lost 0 bases and J lost 5 bases. Germline CDR1 SGHNT, CDR2 YYREEE (reference sequence). CDR3 DNA sequence: TGTGCCAGCAGCTTGGGAGGGACTAGCGGGAGGGCCGGGACTGAGACCCAGTACTTC. Translation gives CASSLGGTSGRAGTETQYF.

The chain combines TRBV6-2 or TRBV6-3 with TRBJ2-3; tentatively, D is TRBD2 (6 bases). V was cut by 8 bases and J by 0 bases, with 15 bases left in between. Germline V lookup: CDR1 MNHEY, CDR2 SVGEGT. The CDR3 runs 15 residues. CDR3 coding DNA: TGTGCCAGCGGCCTAGGGAGGAGGAGCACAGATACGCAGTATTTT. Protein: CASGLGRRSTDTQYF.

This chain links TRBV7-2 with TRBJ1-1; 8 bases agree with TRBD1. J gave up 3 bases and V 5 bases, and 5 bases lay outside the gene matches. The germline gives CDR1 SGHTA, CDR2 FQGNSA. This CDR3 contains 14 residues. The CDR3 DNA reads as TGTGCCAGCAGCACCCGGACAGGGCACACTGAAGCTTTCTTT. It codes for CASSTRTGHTEAFF. The whole variable domain, remainder taken from reference TRBV7-2 and TRBJ1-1, is GAGVSQSPSNKVTEKGKDVELRCDPISGHTALYWYRQSLGQGLEFLIYFQGNSAPDKSGLPSDRFSAERTGGSVSTLTIQRTQQEDSAVYLCASSTRTGHTEAFFGQGTRLTVV.

This clone has more than one count but fewer than ten. The chain has TRBV29-1 and TRBJ2-1, with TRBD2 matching over 7 bases. CDR3 length equals 13 residues. Per germline, CDR1 SQVTM and CDR2 ANQGSEA. V gave up 4 bases and J gave up 4 bases; unmatched junction bases: 4. The CDR3 sequence: CSVGGRGYNEQFF. The CDR3 DNA sequence: TGCAGCGTTGGCGGGAGAGGGTACAATGAGCAGTTCTTC.

The V call is TRBV7-8, the J call TRBJ2-7, with D perhaps matching TRBD2 (5 bases). Germline values: CDR1 SGHVS, CDR2 FQNEAQ. V lost 1 base and J lost 2, with 9 bases in between. CDR3 length equals 14 residues. In DNA form, the CDR3 reads TGTGCCAGCAGCTTAGGTCTAGCTGCCTACGAGCAGTACTTC. Residues: CASSLGLAAYEQYF.